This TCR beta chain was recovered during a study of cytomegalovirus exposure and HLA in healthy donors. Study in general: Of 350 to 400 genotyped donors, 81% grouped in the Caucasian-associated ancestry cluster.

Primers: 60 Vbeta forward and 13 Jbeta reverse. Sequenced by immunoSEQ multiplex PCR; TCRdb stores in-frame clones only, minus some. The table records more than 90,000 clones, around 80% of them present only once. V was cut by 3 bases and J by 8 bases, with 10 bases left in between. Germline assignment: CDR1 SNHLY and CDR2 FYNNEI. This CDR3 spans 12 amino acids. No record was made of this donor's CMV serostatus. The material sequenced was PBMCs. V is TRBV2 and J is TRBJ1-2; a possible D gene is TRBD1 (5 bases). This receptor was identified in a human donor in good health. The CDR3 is CASSDRVEGYTF. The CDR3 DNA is TGTGCCAGCAGTGACAGGGTCGAAGGCTACACCTTC.